These 9 T cell receptor beta chains were all obtained from the same sample, sequenced in a study of identical twins. TCRdb recomputed calls from the 5' RACE reads with MiXCR, one row per CDR3 protein. The table lists about 200,000 distinct CDR3 sequences, around a tenth of them singletons, with around 5.1% in the top ten. The sample taken for sequencing was memory (CD45RO+) T cells sorted from blood. The receptors were sampled from a woman aged 18-35 years in good health.

This clonotype was counted at least ten times. The rearrangement joins TRBV5-6 to TRBJ1-4; D unresolved. Per the germline V gene, CDR1 is SGHDT and CDR2 is YYEEEE. CDR3 length equals 14 residues. Deletions cut 3 bases from V and 8 bases from J, with 14 bases between. In DNA, the CDR3 is TGTGCCAGCAGCTACAGACGGGTAGGCGAAAAACTGTTTTTT. Protein sequence: CASSYRRVGEKLFF.

Ten or more counts support this clonotype. The genes are TRBV12-3 or TRBV12-4 and TRBJ2-3; 12 bases line up with TRBD2. This CDR3 is built from 15 residues. The V and J ends lost 6 bases and 1 base, in that order; junction bases with no gene match: 2. This CDR3 reads CASRWTSGGTDTQYF. In nucleotides, the CDR3 is TGTGCCAGCAGGTGGACTAGCGGGGGCACAGATACGCAGTATTTT.

This clonotype was detected only a few times. The genes are TRBV20-1 and TRBJ2-3; D is tentatively TRBD1 or TRBD2 (7 bases each). The CDR3 sequence is 14 residues long. Trimming left V 1 base short and J 5 bases short, with 13 bases between. The germline gives CDR1 DFQATT, CDR2 SNEGSKA (reference sequence). The CDR3 sequence: CSARVPGGGDTQYF. CDR3 bases: TGCAGTGCTAGAGTCCCAGGGGGGGGAGATACGCAGTATTTT.

This clonotype came up many times. The rearrangement uses TRBV5-1 and TRBJ1-1; TRBD1 might be the D (6 bases). V lost 4 bases to trimming and J lost 5 bases, with 15 bases between them. The CDR3 extends over 14 amino acids. Germline CDR1 SGHRS, CDR2 YFSETQ. The CDR3 DNA follows: TGCGCCAGCAGCAGAGGGGGTATTGCGACTGAAGCTTTCTTT. It codes for CASSRGGIATEAFF.

The sample holds many counts of this clonotype. The V call is TRBV12-3 or TRBV12-4, the J call TRBJ2-1; tentative D call: TRBD1 (6 bases). Trimming stripped 6 bases from V and 5 bases from J, with 11 bases between. This CDR3 is built from 13 residues. The CDR3 nucleotides read TGTGCCAGCAGACAGGGAAACAACAATGAGCAGTTCTTC. Translation: CASRQGNNNEQFF.

This clonotype was counted at least ten times. The rearrangement joins TRBV5-1 to TRBJ1-1; D is undetermined. The germline V gene encodes CDR1 SGHRS and CDR2 YFSETQ. The CDR3 sequence is 15 residues long. Deletions cut 7 bases from V and 2 bases from J, with 18 bases between. CDR3 sequence reads: CASAPEDALNTEAFF. The CDR3, as DNA: TGCGCCAGCGCGCCTGAGGACGCCTTAAACACTGAAGCTTTCTTT.

This clonotype was seen many times. The chain uses TRBV20-1 and TRBJ2-2, with 11 nucleotides matching TRBD2. Per the germline V gene, CDR1 is DFQATT and CDR2 is SNEGSKA (reference sequence). V trimming: 5 bases; J trimming: 4 bases; junction bases outside the gene matches: 9. The length of the CDR3 is 16 residues. CDR3: CSASSSGGPSTGELFF. Here the CDR3 DNA reads TGCAGTGCTTCCTCTAGCGGGGGGCCCTCCACCGGGGAGCTGTTTTTT.

V gene TRBV2 combines with J gene TRBJ2-2; D is possibly TRBD2 (7 bases). The CDR3 contains 17 residues. The V gene's germline CDR1 is SNHLY and CDR2 FYNNEI. V was shortened by 9 bases and J by 5 bases, with 25 bases between the two germline ends. The CDR3 region is CASIGPRGGGRTGELFF. In DNA, the CDR3 is TGTGCCAGTATCGGGCCGAGAGGGGGGGGCAGGACCGGGGAGCTGTTTTTT.

Notes on this clonotype: This clone may be a read error of a much larger clone one base away. V usage is TRBV12-3 or TRBV12-4 and J usage is TRBJ1-3; D perhaps matches TRBD1 (6 bases). CDR3 length: 15 amino acids. CDR3 in amino acids: CACSFAGRGRNTIYF. The CDR3 DNA reads as TGTGCCTGCAGTTTTGCCGGCAGGGGAAGAAACACCATATATTTT.